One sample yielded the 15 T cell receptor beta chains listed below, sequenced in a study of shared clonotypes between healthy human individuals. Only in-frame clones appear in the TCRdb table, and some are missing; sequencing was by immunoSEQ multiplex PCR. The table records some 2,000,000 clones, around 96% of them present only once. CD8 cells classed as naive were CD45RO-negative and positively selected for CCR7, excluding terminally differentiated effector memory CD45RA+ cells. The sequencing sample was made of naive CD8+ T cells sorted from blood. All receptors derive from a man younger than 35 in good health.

CDR3: CASSLPDKANSPNYGYTF. The CDR3 DNA sequence: TGTGCCAGCAGCTTACCCGACAAAGCGAACTCTCCTAACTATGGCTACACCTTC. V is TRBV7-9 and J is TRBJ1-2, with D hard to call. Trimming removed 2 bases from V and 0 bases from J, with 19 bases in between. This CDR3 comprises 18 residues. CDR1 is SEHNR and CDR2 is FQNEAQ in the germline V gene (reference sequence).

DNA of the CDR3: TGTGCCAGCAGCTTGTCAGGGGGCTTCACTAATGAAAAACTGTTTTTT. This translates into CASSLSGGFTNEKLFF. This chain joins TRBV7-9 and TRBJ1-4; 8 bases fit TRBD1. J gave up 2 bases and V 3 bases, and 5 bases lay outside the gene matches. Per germline, CDR1 SEHNR and CDR2 FQNEAQ (reference sequence). The CDR3 length is 16 residues.

The CDR3 protein is CASSSPSDYSYEQYF. DNA for the CDR3: TGTGCCAGCAGCTCGCCCTCGGACTACTCCTACGAGCAGTACTTC. The V and J genes are TRBV7-9 and TRBJ2-7; D possibly corresponds to TRBD2 (6 bases). The length of the CDR3 is 15 residues. Germline CDR1 reads SEHNR; CDR2 reads FQNEAQ (reference sequence). Trimming left V 4 bases short and J 0 bases short, with 13 bases between.

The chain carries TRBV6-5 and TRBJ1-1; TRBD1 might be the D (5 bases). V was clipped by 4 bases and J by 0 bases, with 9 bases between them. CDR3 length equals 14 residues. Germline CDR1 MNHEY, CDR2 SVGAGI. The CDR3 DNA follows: TGTGCCAGCAGTTTGGCCAGGGTGAACACTGAAGCTTTCTTT. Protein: CASSLARVNTEAFF.

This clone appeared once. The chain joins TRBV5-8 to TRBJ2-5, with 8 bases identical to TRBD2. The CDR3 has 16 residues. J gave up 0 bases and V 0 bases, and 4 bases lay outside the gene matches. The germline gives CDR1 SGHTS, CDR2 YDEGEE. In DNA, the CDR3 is TGTGCCAGCAGCTTGGAGCGGGGGTGGTACCAAGAGACCCAGTACTTC. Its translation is CASSLERGWYQETQYF.

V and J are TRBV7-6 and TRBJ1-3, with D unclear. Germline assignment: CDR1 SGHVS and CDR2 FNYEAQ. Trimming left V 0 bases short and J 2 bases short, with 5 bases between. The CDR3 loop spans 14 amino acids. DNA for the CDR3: TGTGCCAGCAGCTTAGCGGCAGCTGGAAACACCATATATTTT. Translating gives CASSLAAAGNTIYF.

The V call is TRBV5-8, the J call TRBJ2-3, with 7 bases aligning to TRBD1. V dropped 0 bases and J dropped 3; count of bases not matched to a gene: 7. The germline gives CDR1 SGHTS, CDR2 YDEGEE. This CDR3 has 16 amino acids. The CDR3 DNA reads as TGTGCCAGCAGCTTGGAGGGGGCTGTTTGGACAGATACGCAGTATTTT. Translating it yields CASSLEGAVWTDTQYF. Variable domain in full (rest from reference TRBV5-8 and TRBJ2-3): EAGVTQSPTHLIKTRGQQATLRCSPISGHTSVYWYQQALGLGLQFLLWYDEGEERNRGNFPPRFSGRQFPNYSSELNVNALELEDSALYLCASSLEGAVWTDTQYFGPGTRLTVL.

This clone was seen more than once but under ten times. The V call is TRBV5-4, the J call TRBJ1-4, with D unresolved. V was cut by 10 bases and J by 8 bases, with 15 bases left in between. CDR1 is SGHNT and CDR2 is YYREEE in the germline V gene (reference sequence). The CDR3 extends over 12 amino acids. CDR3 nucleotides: TGTGCCTTCCAAGAGAGCCGGGAAAAACTGTTTTTT. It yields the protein CAFQESREKLFF. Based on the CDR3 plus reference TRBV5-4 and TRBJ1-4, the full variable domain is ETGVTQSPTHLIKTRGQQVTLRCSSQSGHNTVSWYQQALGQGPQFIFQYYREEENGRGNFPPRFSGLQFPNYSSELNVNALELDDSALYLCAFQESREKLFFGSGTQLSVL.

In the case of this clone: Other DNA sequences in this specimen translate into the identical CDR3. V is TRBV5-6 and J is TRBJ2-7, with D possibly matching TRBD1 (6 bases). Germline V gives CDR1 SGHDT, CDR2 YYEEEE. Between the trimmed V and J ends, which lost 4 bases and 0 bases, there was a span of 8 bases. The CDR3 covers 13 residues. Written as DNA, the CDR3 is TGTGCCAGCAGCGAAGGGGGCTCCTACGAGCAGTACTTC. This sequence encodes CASSEGGSYEQYF.

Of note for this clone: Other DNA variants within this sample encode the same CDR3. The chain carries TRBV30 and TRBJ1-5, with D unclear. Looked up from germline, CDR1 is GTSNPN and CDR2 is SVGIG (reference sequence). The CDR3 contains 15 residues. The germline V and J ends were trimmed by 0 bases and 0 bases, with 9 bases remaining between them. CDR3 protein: CAWSVGTASNQPQHF. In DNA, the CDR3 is TGTGCCTGGAGTGTAGGCACAGCTAGCAATCAGCCCCAGCATTTT. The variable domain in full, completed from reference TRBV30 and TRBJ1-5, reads SQTIHQWPATLVQPVGSPLSLECTVEGTSNPNLYWYRQAAGRGLQLLFYSVGIGQISSEVPQNLSASRPQDRQFILSSKKLLLSDSGFYLCAWSVGTASNQPQHFGDGTRLSIL.

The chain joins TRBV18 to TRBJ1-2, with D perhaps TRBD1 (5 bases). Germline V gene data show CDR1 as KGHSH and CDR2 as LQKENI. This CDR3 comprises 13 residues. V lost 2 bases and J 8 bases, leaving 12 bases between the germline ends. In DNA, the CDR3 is TGTGCCAGCTCACCAAGGGGTATCTACGGCTACACCTTC. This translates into CASSPRGIYGYTF.

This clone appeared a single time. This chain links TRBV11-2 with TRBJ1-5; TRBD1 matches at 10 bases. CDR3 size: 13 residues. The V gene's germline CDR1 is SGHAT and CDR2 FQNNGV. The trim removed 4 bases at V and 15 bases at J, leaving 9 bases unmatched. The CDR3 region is CASSSNRQGAAHF. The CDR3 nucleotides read TGTGCCAGCAGCTCGAACCGACAGGGGGCGGCGCATTTT. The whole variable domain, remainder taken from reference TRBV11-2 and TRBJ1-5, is EAGVAQSPRYKIIEKRQSVAFWCNPISGHATLYWYQQILGQGPKLLIQFQNNGVVDDSQLPKDRFSAERLKGVDSTLKIQPAKLEDSAVYLCASSSNRQGAAHFGDGTRLSIL.

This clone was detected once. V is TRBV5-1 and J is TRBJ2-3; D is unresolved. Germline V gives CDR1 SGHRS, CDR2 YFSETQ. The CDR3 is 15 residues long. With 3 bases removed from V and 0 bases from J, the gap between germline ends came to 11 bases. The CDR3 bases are TGCGCCAGCAGCTCTCGCCAAACTAGCACAGATACGCAGTATTTT. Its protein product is CASSSRQTSTDTQYF.

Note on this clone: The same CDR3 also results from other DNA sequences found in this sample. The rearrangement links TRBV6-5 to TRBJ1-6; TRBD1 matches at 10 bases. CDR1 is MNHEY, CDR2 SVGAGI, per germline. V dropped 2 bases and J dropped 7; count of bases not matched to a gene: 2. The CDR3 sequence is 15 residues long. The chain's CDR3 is CASSYGGQGNSPLHF. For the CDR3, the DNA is TGTGCCAGCAGTTACGGGGGACAGGGGAATTCACCCCTCCACTTT.

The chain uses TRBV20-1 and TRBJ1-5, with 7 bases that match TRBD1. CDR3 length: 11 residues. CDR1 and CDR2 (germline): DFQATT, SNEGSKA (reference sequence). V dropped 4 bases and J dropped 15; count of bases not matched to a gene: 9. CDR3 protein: CSANRDSGLHF. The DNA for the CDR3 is TGCAGTGCTAACCGGGACAGTGGTTTGCATTTT.